This TCR beta chain came from a study of cytomegalovirus exposure and HLA in healthy donors. The protocol was immunoSEQ multiplex PCR, while the TCRdb copy is restricted to in-frame clones and leaves out a portion. The profile shows 200,000 to 250,000 clones, about 83% of them singletons. Study-wide results and limits: A subsequent analysis found that TCR clusters from the first cohort also tended to co-occur in the 120 or so validation repertoires, with about 94% of cluster scores above 0. Cytomegalovirus status was reportedly diagnosed by the classifier with high sensitivity and specificity. Three CMV-associated chains were confirmed in vitro to be specific for CMV antigens.

There are 15 residues in the CDR3. Per the germline V gene, CDR1 is SGHTA and CDR2 is FQGNSA. Trimming took off 3 bases at V and 3 bases at J, with 15 bases between the two ends. Worth noting for this clone: No antigen is known for it.

The sequence came from a man aged 18-30 years in good health and CMV-seronegative. The chain joins TRBV7-2 to TRBJ2-7, with TRBD2 as a possible D gene (7 bases). Sample: PBMCs. As DNA, the CDR3 is TGTGCCAGCAGCTTCGGCGGGGGCCTCTTCTACGAGCAGTACTTC. Its protein is CASSFGGGLFYEQYF.